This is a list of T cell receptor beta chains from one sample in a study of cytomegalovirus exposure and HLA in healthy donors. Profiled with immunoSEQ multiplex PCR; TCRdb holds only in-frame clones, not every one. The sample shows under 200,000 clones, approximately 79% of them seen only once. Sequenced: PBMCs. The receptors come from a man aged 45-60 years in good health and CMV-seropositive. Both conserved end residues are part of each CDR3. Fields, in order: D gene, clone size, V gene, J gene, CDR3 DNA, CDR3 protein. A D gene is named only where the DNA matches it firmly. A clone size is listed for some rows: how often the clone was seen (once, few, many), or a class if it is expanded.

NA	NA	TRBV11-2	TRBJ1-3	TGTGCCAGCAGCTTAGAGAGACACTCTGGAAACACCATATATTTT	CASSLERHSGNTIYF
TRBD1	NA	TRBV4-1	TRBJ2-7	TGCGCCAGCAGCCGGATCGTGACAGGGCCCATGCAGTACGAGCAGTACTTC	CASSRIVTGPMQYEQYF
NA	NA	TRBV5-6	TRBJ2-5	TGTGCCAGCAGCTGGGGCCAAGAAGAGACCCAGTACTTC	CASSWGQEETQYF
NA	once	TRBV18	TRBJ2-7	TGTGCCAGCTCACTGCGCACGTCCTACGAGCAGTACTTC	CASSLRTSYEQYF
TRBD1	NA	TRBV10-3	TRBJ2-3	TGTGCCATCAGTGAGAATTCGCTAGGGACAGGGGGTAGAGATACGCAGTATTTT	CAISENSLGTGGRDTQYF
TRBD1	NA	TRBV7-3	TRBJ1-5	TGTGCCAGCACATTAAGTGACAGGGAATGGGATAGCAATCAGCCCCAGCATTTT	CASTLSDREWDSNQPQHF
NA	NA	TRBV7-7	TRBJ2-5	TGTGCCAGCAGCTTAGATTGGGCGGAGACCCAGTACTTC	CASSLDWAETQYF
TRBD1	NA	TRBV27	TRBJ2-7	TGTGCCAGCAGTTCCCCTTCCAAAGACAGGGGGATGCCCTACGAGCAGTACTTC	CASSSPSKDRGMPYEQYF
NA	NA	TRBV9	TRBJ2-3	TGTGCCAGCAGCGTAGAGTGGGGGGAAGATACGCAGTATTTT	CASSVEWGEDTQYF
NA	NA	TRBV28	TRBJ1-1	TGTGCCAGCAGTTTTGGGAGGGTAACTGAAGCTTTCTTT	CASSFGRVTEAFF
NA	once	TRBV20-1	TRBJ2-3	TGCAGTGCTACCCGGGCAGATACGCAGTATTTT	CSATRADTQYF
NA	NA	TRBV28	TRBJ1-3	TGTGCCAGCAGTTTAGGGGGGTACTCTGGAAACACCATATATTTT	CASSLGGYSGNTIYF
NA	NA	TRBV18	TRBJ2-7	TGTGCCAGCACCCCCCGCGGGACCTACGAGCAGTACTTC	CASTPRGTYEQYF
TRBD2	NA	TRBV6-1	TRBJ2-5	TGTGCCACCCACCGGGGGGGCGGGGGGGCAGAGACCCAGTACTTC	CATHRGGGGAETQYF
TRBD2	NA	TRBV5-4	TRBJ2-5	TGTGCCAGCAGCCCGACTAGCGGGGGGTCCCCGCTTCGTCAGGAGACCCAGTACTTC	CASSPTSGGSPLRQETQYF
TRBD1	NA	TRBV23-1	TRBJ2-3	TGCGCCAGCAGTCATCAACTCGACAGGGAAGAAGATACGCAGTATTTT	CASSHQLDREEDTQYF
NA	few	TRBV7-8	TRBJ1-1	TGTGCCAGCAGCCCATCCCTCGCGTCGATTTGGAACACTGAAGCTTTCTTT	CASSPSLASIWNTEAFF
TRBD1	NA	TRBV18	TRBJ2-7	TGTGCCAGCTCACCTGGACAGGTTTCCTACGAGCAGTACTTC	CASSPGQVSYEQYF
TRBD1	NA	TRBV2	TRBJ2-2	TGTGCCAGCAGTTTAGGGGGCGTCGGGGAGCTGTTTTTT	CASSLGGVGELFF
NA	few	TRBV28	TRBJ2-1	TGTGCCAGCAGTCCCCTCAGCTCCTACAATGAGCAGTTCTTC	CASSPLSSYNEQFF
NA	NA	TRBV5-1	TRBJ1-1	TGCGCCAGCAGCTCTTCGGGGGTGGCGGCCACTGAAGCTTTCTTT	CASSSSGVAATEAFF
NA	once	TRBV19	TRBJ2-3	TGTGCCAGTACAGTTAGCAACACAGATACGCAGTATTTT	CASTVSNTDTQYF
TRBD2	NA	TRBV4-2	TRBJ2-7	TGTGCCAGCAGCCAAGAATTCGGGCGGGGCAGGGAGGGTACCTACGAGCAGTACTTC	CASSQEFGRGREGTYEQYF
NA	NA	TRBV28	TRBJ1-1	TGTGCCAGCAGCCCATCCTGGGTAAGACAGGACGAAACTGAAGCTTTCTTT	CASSPSWVRQDETEAFF
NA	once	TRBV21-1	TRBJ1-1	TGTGCCACCCAGGGGGCTTTTGAAGCTTTCTTT	CATQGAFEAFF
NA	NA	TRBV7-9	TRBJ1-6	TGTGCCAGCAGCTTAGGTGGTGTCGGGTCACCCCTCCACTTT	CASSLGGVGSPLHF
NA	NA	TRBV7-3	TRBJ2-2	TGTGCCAGCAGCCAAGGCTCTAGTGCCGGGGAGCTGTTTTTT	CASSQGSSAGELFF
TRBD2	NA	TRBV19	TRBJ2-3	TGTGCCAGTAGTCCCGCCCGGACTAGCGGGGGGGCAGATACGCAGTATTTT	CASSPARTSGGADTQYF